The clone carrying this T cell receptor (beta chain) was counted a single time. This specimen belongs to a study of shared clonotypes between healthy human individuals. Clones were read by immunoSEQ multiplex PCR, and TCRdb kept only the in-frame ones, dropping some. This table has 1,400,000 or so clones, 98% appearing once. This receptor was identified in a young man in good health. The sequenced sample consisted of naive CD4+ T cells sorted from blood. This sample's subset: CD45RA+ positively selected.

In nucleotides, the CDR3 is TGCGCCAGCAGCTTAAGCAATGAGCAGTTCTTC. Translating it yields CASSLSNEQFF. This sequence joins TRBV4-1 and TRBJ2-1; no clear D gene. The CDR3 covers 11 residues. CDR1 and CDR2 from the germline V gene are MGHRA and YSYEKL. V lost 5 bases, J lost 6 bases, and 5 bases lay in between.